The entry below gives a single TCR beta chain sequence along with its context. This CDR3 has 11 residues. CDR1 and CDR2 from the germline V gene are MNHEY and SVGAGI. J lost 12 bases, V lost 8 bases, and 7 bases had no gene match. The record originates from a study of blood T cell repertoires in COVID-19. Original handling: Researchers report that nucleated cell counts were estimated from reference gene primer amplification. Data came from immunoSEQ multiplex PCR; TCRdb stores just in-frame clones and leaves some out. V and J calls and clone size come straight from that table; D and trimming were deduced from the DNA. The repertoire has 70,000 or so clones, approximately 90% of them found once; the top ten carry roughly 0.58%.

Material for sequencing was peripheral blood. This sequence joins TRBV6-5 and TRBJ2-1; TRBD1 matches at 7 bases. The receptor was isolated from a man aged 55-75 years with acute or convalescent COVID-19. The CDR3 protein is CASQRRDRQFF. CDR3 bases: TGTGCCAGCCAACGCCGGGACAGGCAGTTCTTC.